This T cell receptor beta chain comes out of a study of T cell responses to AZD1222 COVID-19 vaccine. Whole-study findings and limits: Distributed over spike, vaccine-associated CD4 TCRs predominated at 160-218 and 743-854. Mostly white British, mostly female donors; authors suggested clonal diversity may be underestimated.

The assay was immunoSEQ multiplex PCR, and TCRdb's table has in-frame clones only and misses some. In the table there are around 99,000 clones, approximately 90% of which are singletons. As to this clone: What it binds is unknown.

Looked up from germline, CDR1 is SEHNR and CDR2 is FQNEAQ (reference sequence). With V trimmed by 4 bases and J by 8 bases, 7 bases remained unmatched. The CDR3 sequence is 15 residues long. J is TRBJ2-1 and V is TRBV7-9; 11 positions agree with TRBD1. The starting material was peripheral blood, obtained 28 days after the second AZD1222 dose. The TCR was taken from an adult who received the AZD1222 COVID-19 vaccine. This CDR3 is CASSSPGQGGDEQFF. The CDR3, as DNA: TGTGCCAGCAGCTCCCCGGGACAGGGGGGCGATGAGCAGTTCTTC.